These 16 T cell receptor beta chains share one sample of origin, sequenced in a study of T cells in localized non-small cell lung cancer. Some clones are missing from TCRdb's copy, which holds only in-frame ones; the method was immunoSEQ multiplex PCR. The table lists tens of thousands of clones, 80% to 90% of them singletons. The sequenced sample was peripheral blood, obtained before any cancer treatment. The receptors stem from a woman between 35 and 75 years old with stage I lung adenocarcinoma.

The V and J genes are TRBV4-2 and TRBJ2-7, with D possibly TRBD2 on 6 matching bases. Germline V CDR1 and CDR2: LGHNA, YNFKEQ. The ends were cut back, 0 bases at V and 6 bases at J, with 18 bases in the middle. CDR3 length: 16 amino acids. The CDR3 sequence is CASSQEYRYRLGEQYF. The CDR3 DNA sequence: TGTGCCAGCAGCCAAGAATACAGGTATAGACTAGGCGAGCAGTACTTC.

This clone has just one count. In DNA form, the CDR3 reads TGTGCCAGTACCACCATCCTCACTGGGGGGCCCGGACCCTCTGGAAACACCATATATTTT. Its translation is CASTTILTGGPGPSGNTIYF. The chain employs TRBV19 and TRBJ1-3; possible D gene TRBD1, 6 bases. The V gene lost 7 bases and the J gene lost 0 bases, with 28 bases spanning the gap. This CDR3 contains 20 residues. Per germline, CDR1 LNHDA and CDR2 SQIVND (reference sequence).

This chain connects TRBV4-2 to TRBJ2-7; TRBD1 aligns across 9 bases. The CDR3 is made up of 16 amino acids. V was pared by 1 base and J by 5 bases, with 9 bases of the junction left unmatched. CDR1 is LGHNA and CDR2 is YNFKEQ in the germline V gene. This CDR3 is CASSQVHRGLNHEQYF. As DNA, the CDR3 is TGTGCCAGCAGCCAAGTTCACAGGGGGCTTAACCACGAGCAGTACTTC.

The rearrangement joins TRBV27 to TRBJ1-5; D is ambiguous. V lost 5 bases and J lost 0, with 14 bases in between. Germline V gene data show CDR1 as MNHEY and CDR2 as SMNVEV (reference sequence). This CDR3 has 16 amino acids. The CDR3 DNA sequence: TGTGCCAGCAGTCCATCCTATGGGTCTAGCAATCAGCCCCAGCATTTT. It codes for CASSPSYGSSNQPQHF.

CDR3 residues: CSVSGGGELFF. CDR3 DNA sequence: TGCAGTGTCTCGGGGGGCGGGGAGCTGTTTTTT. This chain uses TRBV20-1 with TRBJ2-2, with 7 nucleotides matching TRBD2. Germline lookup yields CDR1 DFQATT and CDR2 SNEGSKA (reference sequence). V lost 7 bases and J lost 7; bases outside the gene matches: 3. This CDR3 is 11 amino acids long.

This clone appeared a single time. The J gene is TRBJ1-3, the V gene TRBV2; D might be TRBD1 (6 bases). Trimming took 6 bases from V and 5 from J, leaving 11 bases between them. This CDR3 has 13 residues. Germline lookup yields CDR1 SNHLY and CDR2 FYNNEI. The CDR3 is CASSQGQRNTIYF. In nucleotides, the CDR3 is TGTGCCAGCAGCCAAGGACAGAGAAACACCATATATTTT.

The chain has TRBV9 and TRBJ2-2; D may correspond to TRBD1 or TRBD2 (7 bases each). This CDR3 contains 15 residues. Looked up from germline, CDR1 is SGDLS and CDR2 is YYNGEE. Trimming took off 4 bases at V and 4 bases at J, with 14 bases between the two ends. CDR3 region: CASSWEGAGTGELFF. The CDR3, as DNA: TGTGCCAGCAGCTGGGAGGGGGCGGGCACCGGGGAGCTGTTTTTT. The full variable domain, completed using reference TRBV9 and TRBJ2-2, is DSGVTQTPKHLITATGQRVTLRCSPRSGDLSVYWYQQSLDQGLQFLIQYYNGEERAKGNILERFSAQQFPDLHSELNLSSLELGDSALYFCASSWEGAGTGELFFGEGSRLTVL.

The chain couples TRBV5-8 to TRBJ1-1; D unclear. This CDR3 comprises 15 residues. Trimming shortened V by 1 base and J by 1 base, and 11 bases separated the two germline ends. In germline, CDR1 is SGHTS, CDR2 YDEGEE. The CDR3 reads CASSLSRQANTEAFF. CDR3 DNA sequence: TGTGCCAGCAGCTTGTCGCGGCAGGCGAACACTGAAGCTTTCTTT.

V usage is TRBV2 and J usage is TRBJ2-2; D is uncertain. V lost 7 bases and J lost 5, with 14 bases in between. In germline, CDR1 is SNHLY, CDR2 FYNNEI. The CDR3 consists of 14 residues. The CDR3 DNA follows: TGTGCCAGCAACCCGAGCCTCGGAACCGGGGAGCTGTTTTTT. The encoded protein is CASNPSLGTGELFF. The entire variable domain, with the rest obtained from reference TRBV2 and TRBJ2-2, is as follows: EPEVTQTPSHQVTQMGQEVILRCVPISNHLYFYWYRQILGQKVEFLVSFYNNEISEKSEIFDDQFSVERPDGSNFTLKIRSTKLEDSAMYFCASNPSLGTGELFFGEGSRLTVL.

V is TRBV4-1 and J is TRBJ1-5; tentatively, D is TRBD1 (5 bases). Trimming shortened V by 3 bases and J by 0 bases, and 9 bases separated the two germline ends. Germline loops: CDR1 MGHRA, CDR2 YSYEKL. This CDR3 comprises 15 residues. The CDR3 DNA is TGCGCCAGCAGCCACCACGGGACTAGCAATCAGCCCCAGCATTTT. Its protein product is CASSHHGTSNQPQHF.

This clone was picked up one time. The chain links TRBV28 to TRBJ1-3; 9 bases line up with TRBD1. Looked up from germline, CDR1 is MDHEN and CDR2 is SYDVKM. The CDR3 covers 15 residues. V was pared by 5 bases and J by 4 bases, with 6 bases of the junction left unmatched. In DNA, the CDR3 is TGTGCCAGCAGTGCTGCCGGGACAGGGGGAAACACCATATATTTT. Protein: CASSAAGTGGNTIYF.

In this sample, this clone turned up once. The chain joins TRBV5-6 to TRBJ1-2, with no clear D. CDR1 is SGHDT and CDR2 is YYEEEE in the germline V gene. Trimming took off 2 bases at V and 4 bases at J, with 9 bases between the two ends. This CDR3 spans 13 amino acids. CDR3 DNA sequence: TGTGCCAGCAGCTTTGGAGGCTCCTATGGCTACACCTTC. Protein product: CASSFGGSYGYTF.

The CDR3 loop is CASSPDRTLYGYTF. CDR3 nucleotides: TGTGCCAGCAGCCCGGACAGGACACTCTATGGCTACACCTTC. J is TRBJ1-2 and V is TRBV27, with 7 bases that match TRBD1. V lost 6 bases to trimming and J lost 4 bases; unmatched junction nucleotides: 8. Germline V gene sequence: CDR1 MNHEY, CDR2 SMNVEV (reference sequence). The length of the CDR3 is 14 residues.

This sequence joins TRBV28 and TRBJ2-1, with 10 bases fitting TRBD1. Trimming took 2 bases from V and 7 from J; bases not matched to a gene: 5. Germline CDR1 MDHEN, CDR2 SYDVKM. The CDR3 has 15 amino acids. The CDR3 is CASSLGDRGWNEQFF. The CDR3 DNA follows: TGTGCCAGCAGTTTAGGGGACAGGGGTTGGAATGAGCAGTTCTTC.

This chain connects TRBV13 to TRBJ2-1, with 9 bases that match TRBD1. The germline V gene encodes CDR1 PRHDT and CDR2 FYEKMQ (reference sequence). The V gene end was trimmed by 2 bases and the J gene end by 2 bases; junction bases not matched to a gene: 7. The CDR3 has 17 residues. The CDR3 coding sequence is TGTGCCAGCAGCTTAAGTGGGACAGGGACTACCTACAATGAGCAGTTCTTC. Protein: CASSLSGTGTTYNEQFF.

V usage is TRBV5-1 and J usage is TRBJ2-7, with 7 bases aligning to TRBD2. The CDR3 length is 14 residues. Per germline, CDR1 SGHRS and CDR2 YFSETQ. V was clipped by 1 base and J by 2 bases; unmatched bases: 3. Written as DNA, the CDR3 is TGCGCCAGCAGCTTGCGCGGGAGTGCCTACGAGCAGTACTTC. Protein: CASSLRGSAYEQYF.